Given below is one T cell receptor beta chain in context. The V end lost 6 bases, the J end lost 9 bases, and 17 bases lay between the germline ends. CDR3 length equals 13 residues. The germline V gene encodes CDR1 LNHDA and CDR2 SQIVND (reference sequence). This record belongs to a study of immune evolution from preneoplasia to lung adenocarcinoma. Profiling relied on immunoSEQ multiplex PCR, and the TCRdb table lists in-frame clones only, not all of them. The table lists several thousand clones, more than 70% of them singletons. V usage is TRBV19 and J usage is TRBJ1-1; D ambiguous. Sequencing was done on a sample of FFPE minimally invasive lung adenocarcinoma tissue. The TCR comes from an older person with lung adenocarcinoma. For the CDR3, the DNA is TGTGCCAGTAGCCGCCCAGAGACAAAGAAAGCTTTCTTT. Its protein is CASSRPETKKAFF.